One and the same sample provided the 19 T cell receptor beta chains below, sequenced in a study of tumor-infiltrating lymphocytes in primary liver carcinoma. Constant-region priming of approximately 500 ng total RNA yielded TCR beta cDNA. Libraries of TCR beta came from three nested multiplex PCR rounds with slightly modified ARM-PCR. The first two PCR rounds, roughly 11 cycles each, used TRBV1-TRBV30 forward primers and a C-beta reverse primer. TCRdb ran MiXCR on the multiplex PCR reads and lists one entry per CDR3 protein. The profile shows roughly 100,000 distinct CDR3 sequences, around three quarters of them singletons. The source material, roughly 18-30 mg of unsorted bulk tissue, was used to co-extract RNA and DNA. The sample taken for sequencing was liver tumor tissue from sampling region 5. Subset described: tumor region T5, tumor centre. These receptors all come from a woman aged 60 to 75 with primary liver carcinoma and hepatitis B virus infection.

The chain links TRBV6-6 to TRBJ2-3; 8 bases line up with TRBD2. Per germline, CDR1 MNHNY and CDR2 SVGAGI (reference sequence). The CDR3 has 15 residues. V was clipped by 8 bases and J by 5 bases; unmatched bases: 12. The CDR3 coding sequence is TGTGCCAGCGAGCTGACTAGCGAAGTCGTAGATACGCAGTATTTT. This gives the protein CASELTSEVVDTQYF.

A few counts support this clonotype. The junction shows a germline mismatch at one end, possibly a read error. V gene TRBV12-3 or TRBV12-4 combines with J gene TRBJ2-2; tentatively, D is TRBD1 (6 bases). This CDR3 is built from 16 residues. CDR3 sequence: CASSPQGIANTGEPFF. CDR3 in DNA: TGTGCCAGCAGTCCTCAGGGGATCGCGAACACCGGGGAGCCGTTTTTT.

V is TRBV6-5 and J is TRBJ2-2, with a tentative D call TRBD2 (6 bases). The germline gives CDR1 MNHEY, CDR2 SVGAGI. The CDR3 consists of 19 residues. The germline V and J ends were trimmed by 6 bases and 8 bases, with 31 bases remaining between them. DNA for the CDR3: TGTGCCAGCAGACCCTGGGGTAGCAGGAGGGCGGGGACCACAGGGGAGCTGTTTTTT. As protein: CASRPWGSRRAGTTGELFF.

About this clonotype itself: Lacking the conserved final phenylalanine or tryptophan, this CDR3 likely reflects a read error. The chain has TRBV6-5 and TRBJ1-5; D gene unclear. Germline CDR1 is MNHEY and CDR2 is SVGAGI. This CDR3 contains 15 residues. The germline V and J ends were trimmed by 0 bases and 1 base, with 7 bases remaining between them. CDR3 in amino acids: CASSYSPASNQPQHY. In nucleotides, the CDR3 is TGTGCCAGCAGTTACTCGCCGGCCAGCAATCAGCCCCAGCATTAT.

This clonotype showed up many times. The V call is TRBV6-6, the J call TRBJ1-5, with no clear D. Deletions cut 2 bases from V and 3 bases from J, with 8 bases between. Germline loops: CDR1 MNHNY, CDR2 SVGAGI (reference sequence). CDR3 length: 14 amino acids. The CDR3 loop reads CASSYGRNNQPQHF. CDR3 bases: TGTGCCAGCAGTTACGGCAGAAACAATCAGCCCCAGCATTTT.

The chain has TRBV11-2 and TRBJ2-7; D unclear. Trimming took 4 bases from V and 8 from J, leaving 9 bases between them. Germline CDR1 is SGHAT and CDR2 is FQNNGV. The CDR3 runs 11 residues. As DNA, the CDR3 is TGTGCCAGCAGCTCCACCCGTAAGCAGTACTTC. Residues: CASSSTRKQYF.

A word on this clonotype: A clone one base away is much larger, so this may be a read error. The V call is TRBV6-5, the J call TRBJ1-5; D gene uncertain. V lost 0 bases to trimming and J lost 4 bases, with 19 bases between them. Germline V gene lookup returns CDR1 MNHEY and CDR2 SVGAGI. The CDR3 is made up of 18 amino acids. The CDR3: CASSYSTGPPIPNQPQHF. The DNA for the CDR3 is TGTGCCAGCAGTTACTCCACCGGGCCCCCAATCCCTAATCAGCCCCAGCATTTT.

Notes on this clonotype: One end of the junction does not line up with germline, which may come from a read error. This chain links TRBV6-1 with TRBJ2-3, with D perhaps matching TRBD2 (6 bases). In germline, CDR1 is MNHNS, CDR2 SASEGT. The CDR3 sequence is 14 residues long. The CDR3 DNA is TGTGCCAGCAGTGTTTCGGGGGATGGAAGGACGCGGTATTTT. Its protein product is CASSVSGDGRTRYF.

With regard to this clonotype: The CDR3 end shows no conserved phenylalanine or tryptophan, and so a read error is likely. Because the CDR3's place on the DNA is in doubt, the DNA is left out and the CDR3 is given as listed by TCRdb. This sequence joins TRBV11-2 and TRBJ2-7; TRBD2 was called by the table and not checked on the DNA. The germline V gene encodes CDR1 SGHAT and CDR2 FQNNGV. The CDR3 adds up to 11 amino acids, both ends counted. CDR3 sequence: CASSSASTLEY.

Details on this clonotype: A read error may produce the germline difference seen at one junction end. The rearrangement links TRBV11-2 to TRBJ1-2; tentative D call: TRBD1 (6 bases). This CDR3 contains 16 residues. In germline, CDR1 is SGHAT, CDR2 FQNNGV. The CDR3 region has the DNA TGTGCCAGCAACTTAAGAGATACAGGGCCCTATTATGGCCACACCTTC. The encoded protein is CASNLRDTGPYYGHTF.

With regard to this clonotype: Germline is not matched at one junction end, which may reflect a read error. The V call is TRBV11-2, the J call TRBJ2-2, with 7 bases matching TRBD2. The CDR3 has 17 amino acids. CDR1 SGHAT and CDR2 FQNNGV come from the germline V gene. CDR3 DNA sequence: TGTGCCAGCAGCTTAGATAGTAGGCTAGCGGTCACCGAGGAGTTGGTTTTT. Its translation: CASSLDSRLAVTEELVF.

This chain joins TRBV6-2 or TRBV6-3 and TRBJ2-7; D ambiguous. This CDR3 is 13 amino acids long. Germline-derived CDR1 and CDR2 are MNHEY and SVGEGT. Deletions cut 7 bases from V and 2 bases from J, with 12 bases between. Written as DNA, the CDR3 is TGTGCCAGCAATTATCTCCTGGCCTACGAGCAGTACTTC. As protein: CASNYLLAYEQYF.

To note about this clonotype: Given the absence of the conserved phenylalanine or tryptophan at the CDR3 end, a read error is likely. This rearrangement joins TRBV29-1 to TRBJ2-1, with 9 bases identical to TRBD2. Germline lookup yields CDR1 SQVTM and CDR2 ANQGSEA. The CDR3 is 16 residues long. The V segment lost 4 bases and the J segment 6 bases; nucleotides outside the gene matches: 13. The CDR3 DNA follows: TGCAGCGTTGCGAAGAGGGGGATTAGCGGGAGCAATGAGCAGTTCTTA. Its translation is CSVAKRGISGSNEQFL.

In regard to this clonotype: The junction differs from germline at one of its ends, possibly a read error. The genes are TRBV5-1 and TRBJ2-1; 10 nucleotides agree with TRBD2. The CDR3 runs 16 residues. Germline V gene sequence: CDR1 SGHRS, CDR2 YFSETQ. The CDR3 nucleotides are TGCGCCAACAGCTTGACTTTAGCGGGAGGCGGCAATGAGCAGTTCTTC. This codes for CANSLTLAGGGNEQFF.

Comments on this clonotype: A much larger clonotype is one base distant, so this may be a read error. The rearrangement links TRBV7-8 to TRBJ2-7, with 10 bases identical to TRBD2. J gave up 7 bases and V 2 bases, and 11 bases lay outside the gene matches. CDR3 length: 16 residues. Germline CDR1 is SGHVS and CDR2 is FQNEAQ. CDR3 sequence reads: CASSLWASGGPQEQYF. The CDR3 coding sequence is TGTGCCAGCAGCTTATGGGCTAGCGGGGGCCCGCAGGAGCAGTACTTC.

This clonotype has a count of ten or more. The chain links TRBV5-5 to TRBJ1-4; 9 positions match TRBD1. Trimming cost V 3 bases and J 4 bases; bases outside gene matches: 4. The length of the CDR3 is 15 residues. Looked up from germline, CDR1 is SGHKS and CDR2 is YYEKEE (reference sequence). The CDR3 loop is CASSSQGAHNEKLFF. The CDR3 bases are TGTGCCAGCAGCTCACAGGGGGCACATAATGAAAAACTGTTTTTT.

The J gene is TRBJ2-1, the V gene TRBV6-4; D perhaps matches TRBD2 (6 bases). Deletions cut 2 bases from V and 6 bases from J, with 11 bases between. The CDR3 is 14 residues long. Per germline, CDR1 MRHNA and CDR2 SNTAGT. For the CDR3, the DNA is TGTGCCAGCAGTGACGGGGACTTCCCCAATGAGCAGTTCTTC. Translating gives CASSDGDFPNEQFF.

V and J are TRBV30 and TRBJ2-7; D might be TRBD1 (6 bases). Germline CDR1 reads GTSNPN; CDR2 reads SVGIG (reference sequence). Trimming shortened V by 3 bases and J by 7 bases, and 16 bases separated the two germline ends. This CDR3 contains 13 residues. CDR3 region: CAWRRRTVKEQYF. CDR3 sequence (DNA): TGTGCCTGGAGGCGGCGGACAGTCAAAGAGCAGTACTTC.

This clonotype was observed a single time. The rearrangement uses TRBV29-1 and TRBJ1-1; 9 positions match TRBD1. The CDR3 loop spans 15 amino acids. Germline V gene sequence: CDR1 SQVTM, CDR2 ANQGSEA. V was clipped by 8 bases and J by 3 bases; unmatched bases: 13. CDR3 region: CSILPEQGADTEAFF. The CDR3 nucleotides are TGCAGCATTTTACCTGAACAGGGGGCAGACACTGAAGCTTTCTTT.